Below are 8 T cell receptor beta chains sequenced from a single sample in a study of cytomegalovirus exposure and HLA in healthy donors. Both 60 Vbeta primers and 13 Jbeta primers went into the PCR. Produced via immunoSEQ multiplex PCR; TCRdb's table is partial and in-frame only. The table includes 150,000 to 200,000 clones, about four fifths detected once. Sequencing input: PBMCs. The receptor set was obtained from a male donor in good health and CMV-seronegative.

The rearrangement links TRBV6-5 to TRBJ2-7; 9 positions match TRBD1. After removal of 0 bases from V and 3 bases from J, the junction contained 3 bases not matched to a gene. Germline V gene sequence: CDR1 MNHEY, CDR2 SVGAGI. The CDR3 is made up of 15 amino acids. The CDR3 region has the DNA TGTGCCAGCAGTTACTCGGGACAGGGAGTCTACGAGCAGTACTTC. Translating gives CASSYSGQGVYEQYF.

V gene TRBV7-8 combines with J gene TRBJ2-7; TRBD2 aligns across 12 bases. The CDR3 has 19 amino acids. V trimming: 1 base; J trimming: 3 bases; junction bases outside the gene matches: 13. Per the germline V gene, CDR1 is SGHVS and CDR2 is FQNEAQ. CDR3 in DNA: TGTGCCAGCAGCTTAGTTATGGCTAGCGGGGGGGCCGAAGGCTACGAGCAGTACTTC. Translating gives CASSLVMASGGAEGYEQYF. The full variable domain, in which reference TRBV7-8 and TRBJ2-7 provide the parts outside the CDR3, is GAGVSQSPRYKVAKRGQDVALRCDPISGHVSLFWYQQALGQGPEFLTYFQNEAQLDKSGLPSDRFFAERPEGSVSTLKIQRTQQEDSAVYLCASSLVMASGGAEGYEQYFGPGTRLTVT.

V usage is TRBV30 and J usage is TRBJ2-5; 9 nucleotides line up with TRBD1. The germline V gene encodes CDR1 GTSNPN and CDR2 SVGIG (reference sequence). The trim removed 3 bases at V and 2 bases at J, leaving 4 bases unmatched. The CDR3 length is 14 residues. The CDR3, as DNA: TGTGCCTGGAGAAGGACAGGGGTACAAGAGACCCAGTACTTC. Protein product: CAWRRTGVQETQYF.

This sequence joins TRBV7-9 and TRBJ1-2; a possible D gene is TRBD1 (6 bases). V was cut by 1 base and J by 4 bases, with 10 bases left in between. CDR3 length: 14 amino acids. Germline V gene lookup returns CDR1 SEHNR and CDR2 FQNEAQ (reference sequence). The CDR3 here is CASSLGTATYGYTF. The CDR3 coding sequence is TGTGCCAGCAGCTTAGGGACAGCGACCTATGGCTACACCTTC.

V and J are TRBV28 and TRBJ2-5; TRBD2 might be the D (5 bases). This CDR3 spans 16 amino acids. V lost 3 bases to trimming and J lost 2 bases, with 16 bases between them. The germline CDR1 and CDR2 sequences are MDHEN and SYDVKM. The chain's CDR3 is CASSLSGRAIQETQYF. The DNA of the CDR3 is TGTGCCAGCAGTTTGAGCGGTCGGGCAATTCAAGAGACCCAGTACTTC.

This clone turned up a few times. Germline and junction disagree at one end, which may indicate a read error. J is TRBJ1-1 and V is TRBV5-4, with D possibly matching TRBD1 (5 bases). Germline loops: CDR1 SGHNT, CDR2 YYREEE (reference sequence). The CDR3 spans 13 residues. The CDR3 DNA is TGTGCCAGCAGCCTTGAGCGCAGGGCTGAGGCTTTCTTT. It codes for CASSLERRAEAFF.

The rearrangement joins TRBV6-5 to TRBJ1-6; D is uncertain. The CDR3 covers 15 residues. Germline-derived CDR1 and CDR2 are MNHEY and SVGAGI. V was shortened by 1 base and J by 8 bases, with 12 bases between the two germline ends. The CDR3 DNA is TGTGCCAGCAGTTACTTGGCAGGCTCCGATTCACCCCTCCACTTT. Its translation: CASSYLAGSDSPLHF.

V and J are TRBV30 and TRBJ2-2, with TRBD1 as a possible D gene (6 bases). This CDR3 contains 20 residues. V was shortened by 1 base and J by 6 bases, with 30 bases between the two germline ends. CDR1 and CDR2 (germline): GTSNPN, SVGIG (reference sequence). CDR3 amino acids: CAWSDFQGTLISLDPGELFF. In DNA, the CDR3 is TGTGCCTGGAGTGACTTTCAAGGGACACTCATCTCATTAGACCCCGGGGAGCTGTTTTTT.